This TCR beta chain is drawn from a study of HIV-infected children after antiretroviral therapy interruption. Study at large: Most children had recorded EBV and CMV exposure.

This clonotype appeared many times. Sample treatment: PENTA 11 planned treatment interruption arm or continuous ART arm. Unique molecular identifiers were included in an RNA-based 3' RACE TCR library. MiXCR, applied by TCRdb to the 3' RACE reads, yields one record per CDR3 protein. The repertoire holds 40,000 to 50,000 distinct CDR3 sequences, with 4.3% as singletons. Trimming left V 1 base short and J 10 bases short, with 8 bases between. There are 12 residues in the CDR3. From germline, CDR1 is DFQATT and CDR2 SNEGSKA (reference sequence). J is TRBJ1-6 and V is TRBV20-1; D unresolved. Sequencing used CD45RA+ CD4+ T cells from PBMCs, pooled from several time points, obtained from a donor given antiretroviral therapy, either interrupted or continuous. Described subset: naive CD4+ CD45RA+ CD45RO- T cells. This clonotype originated in a pool of human donors with HIV. CDR3 DNA sequence: TGCAGTGCTAGAGCCGGTCAATCACCCCTCCACTTT. It translates to CSARAGQSPLHF.